This record looks at one T cell receptor (beta chain) sequence and its context. The sample is drawn from a study of T cell changes during pregnancy in multiple sclerosis. Sequenced by immunoSEQ multiplex PCR; TCRdb stores in-frame clones only, minus some. The data show roughly 69,000 clones, more than 75% seen once. The CDR3 totals 13 residues. Germline loops: CDR1 SGHTA, CDR2 FQGNSA. V lost 5 bases, J lost 4 bases, and 3 bases stayed unmatched. The sample here was peripheral blood, taken in the third trimester of pregnancy. This TCR derives from a female donor with multiple sclerosis, enrolled in a pregnancy study. J is TRBJ2-3 and V is TRBV7-2; 7 bases map to TRBD2. The CDR3 DNA reads as TGTGCCAGCAGCAAACGGGGGGCAGATACGCAGTATTTT. Translating gives CASSKRGADTQYF.